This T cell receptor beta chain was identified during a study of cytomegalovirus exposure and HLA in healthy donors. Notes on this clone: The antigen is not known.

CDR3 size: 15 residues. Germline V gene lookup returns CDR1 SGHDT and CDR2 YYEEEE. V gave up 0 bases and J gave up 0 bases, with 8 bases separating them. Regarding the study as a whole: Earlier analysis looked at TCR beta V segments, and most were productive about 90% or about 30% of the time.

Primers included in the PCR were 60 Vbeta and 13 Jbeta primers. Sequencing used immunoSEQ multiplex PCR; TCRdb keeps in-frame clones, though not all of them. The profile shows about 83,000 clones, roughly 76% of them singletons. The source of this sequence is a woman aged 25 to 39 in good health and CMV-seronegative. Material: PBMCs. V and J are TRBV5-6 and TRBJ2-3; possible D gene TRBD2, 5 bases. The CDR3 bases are TGTGCCAGCAGCTTGGGCGGGTTTAGCACAGATACGCAGTATTTT. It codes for CASSLGGFSTDTQYF.